One sample yielded the 19 T cell receptor beta chains listed below, sequenced in a study of blood T cell repertoires in COVID-19. Profiled with immunoSEQ multiplex PCR; TCRdb holds only in-frame clones, not every one. The data show more than 150,000 clones, 84% seen once. Sequencing was performed on peripheral blood. These receptors all come from a human donor in a cohort sampled during active COVID-19.

The V gene is TRBV27, the J gene TRBJ1-4; tentatively, D is TRBD1 (5 bases). V lost 6 bases, J lost 1 base, and 15 bases lay in between. Germline lookup yields CDR1 MNHEY and CDR2 SMNVEV (reference sequence). This CDR3 has 16 amino acids. CDR3 nucleotide sequence: TGTGCCAGCAGATGGGCCGGCAGGGAAACTAATGAAAAACTGTTTTTT. Protein: CASRWAGRETNEKLFF.

The chain combines TRBV13 with TRBJ2-5; maybe TRBD1 (5 bases). The length of the CDR3 is 14 residues. The germline CDR1 and CDR2 sequences are PRHDT and FYEKMQ (reference sequence). Trimming left V 3 bases short and J 1 base short, with 9 bases between. The chain's CDR3 is CASSLTDFQETQYF. The CDR3 nucleotides are TGTGCCAGCAGCTTGACAGATTTCCAAGAGACCCAGTACTTC.

The V call is TRBV19, the J call TRBJ1-5; 9 bases are a match to TRBD1. V shed 3 bases and J 7 bases; nucleotides not matched to a gene: 7. CDR1 and CDR2 from the germline V gene are LNHDA and SQIVND (reference sequence). The CDR3 runs to 15 residues. The CDR3 reads CASSIYGDRDQPQHF. The CDR3 nucleotides read TGTGCCAGTAGTATCTATGGGGACAGGGACCAGCCCCAGCATTTT.

The chain has TRBV12-3 or TRBV12-4 and TRBJ2-1; 7 bases are a match to TRBD2. CDR3 size: 13 residues. The V and J ends lost 3 bases and 16 bases, in that order; junction bases with no gene match: 12. Written as DNA, the CDR3 is TGTGCCAGCAGTTTTAGGCGAGCGGGGCTAAAATTCTTC. Translated: CASSFRRAGLKFF.

The chain joins TRBV5-4 to TRBJ2-5, with 12 positions matching TRBD1. Germline assignment: CDR1 SGHNT and CDR2 YYREEE (reference sequence). This CDR3 comprises 16 residues. With V trimmed by 4 bases and J by 5 bases, 9 bases remained unmatched. CDR3 bases: TGTGCCAGCAGCGTACCGGGACAGGGGGCCGGGGAGACCCAGTACTTC. Protein product: CASSVPGQGAGETQYF.

The rearrangement links TRBV5-5 to TRBJ1-5; 7 bases fit TRBD1. Losses at the gene ends were 4 bases for V and 3 bases for J; bases not matched to a gene: 4. The CDR3 has 14 amino acids. The germline CDR1 and CDR2 sequences are SGHKS and YYEKEE (reference sequence). CDR3 nucleotides: TGTGCCAGCAGCCAGGGACAGCTCAATCAGCCCCAGCATTTT. Translated: CASSQGQLNQPQHF.

This rearrangement joins TRBV6-5 to TRBJ2-2, with D tentatively TRBD1 (5 bases). The CDR3 has 14 amino acids. Trimming shortened V by 7 bases and J by 5 bases, and 14 bases separated the two germline ends. Germline loops: CDR1 MNHEY, CDR2 SVGAGI. The CDR3 DNA reads as TGTGCCAGCACTCCCATCAGGGTTACCGGGGAGCTGTTTTTT. Translated: CASTPIRVTGELFF.

The chain uses TRBV6-6 and TRBJ1-1, with TRBD1 matching over 9 bases. Trimming removed 6 bases from V and 0 bases from J; junction bases left unmatched: 2. The CDR3 has 14 residues. Germline CDR1 is MNHNY and CDR2 is SVGAGI (reference sequence). In DNA form, the CDR3 reads TGTGCCAGCAGGGGGACAGGGATGAACACTGAAGCTTTCTTT. The encoded protein is CASRGTGMNTEAFF.

The V gene is TRBV7-8, the J gene TRBJ1-1; D not certain. From germline, CDR1 is SGHVS and CDR2 FQNEAQ. The CDR3 has 13 residues. Trimming left V 1 base short and J 10 bases short, with 13 bases between. The chain's CDR3 is CASSLGAEGRAFF. The CDR3, as DNA: TGTGCCAGCAGCTTAGGAGCGGAGGGCAGAGCTTTCTTT.

This clone was seen more than once but under ten times. The gene calls are TRBV4-1 and TRBJ1-1, with 7 bases that match TRBD1. Germline V lookup: CDR1 MGHRA, CDR2 YSYEKL. The CDR3 is 14 residues long. V lost 2 bases, J lost 4 bases, and 4 bases stayed unmatched. In nucleotides, the CDR3 is TGCGCCAGCAGCCAACTCACAGGGGTCACTGAAGCTTTCTTT. Encoded protein: CASSQLTGVTEAFF.

This clone was counted only a few times. The chain couples TRBV3-1 (or the pseudogene TRBV3-2) to TRBJ2-3; 10 nucleotides agree with TRBD2. CDR3 length: 16 amino acids. Per the germline V gene, CDR1 is LGHDT and CDR2 is YNNKEL (reference sequence). The V gene end was trimmed by 4 bases and the J gene end by 2 bases; junction bases not matched to a gene: 6. The CDR3: CASSLRTSGHTDTQYF. CDR3 nucleotide sequence: TGTGCCAGCAGCCTCAGGACTAGCGGCCACACAGATACGCAGTATTTT.

The V gene is TRBV4-1, the J gene TRBJ2-3; 12 nucleotides match TRBD2. With V trimmed by 4 bases and J by 2 bases, 16 bases remained unmatched. Per germline, CDR1 MGHRA and CDR2 YSYEKL. There are 20 residues in the CDR3. This CDR3 reads CASSLDTQPSGGAPTDTQYF. The DNA of the CDR3 is TGCGCCAGCAGCCTCGATACCCAACCTAGCGGGGGGGCCCCCACAGATACGCAGTATTTT.

This clone appeared once. The CDR3 coding sequence is TGTGCCAGCAGTGTCACCGGGACAGGGGAGGAGAACACTGAAGCTTTCTTT. Amino acid sequence: CASSVTGTGEENTEAFF. The chain is built from TRBV2 and TRBJ1-1, with TRBD1 matching over 10 bases. This CDR3 has 17 amino acids. Germline lookup yields CDR1 SNHLY and CDR2 FYNNEI. With 4 bases clipped from V and 1 base from J, the junction kept 9 bases outside the gene matches.

The chain couples TRBV9 to TRBJ1-5; TRBD1 agrees at 7 bases. Trimming cost V 3 bases and J 3 bases; bases outside gene matches: 6. Germline V gives CDR1 SGDLS, CDR2 YYNGEE. The CDR3 covers 15 residues. This CDR3 is CASSEGDSINQPQHF. The CDR3 region has the DNA TGTGCCAGCAGCGAGGGGGACAGTATCAATCAGCCCCAGCATTTT.

V and J are TRBV11-2 and TRBJ1-6; possibly TRBD1 for D (5 bases). V was shortened by 1 base and J by 10 bases, with 14 bases between the two germline ends. The CDR3 spans 15 residues. From germline, CDR1 is SGHAT and CDR2 FQNNGV. The CDR3 here is CASSLGGTWGSPLHF. DNA for the CDR3: TGTGCCAGCAGCTTAGGCGGGACTTGGGGGTCACCCCTCCACTTT.

This rearrangement joins TRBV2 to TRBJ2-5, with 9 positions matching TRBD2. Trimming cost V 3 bases and J 4 bases; bases outside gene matches: 9. In germline, CDR1 is SNHLY, CDR2 FYNNEI. This CDR3 has 16 amino acids. CDR3 residues: CASSDPLAGTLETQYF. The CDR3 DNA sequence: TGTGCCAGCAGTGACCCGCTAGCGGGGACGCTAGAGACCCAGTACTTC. The full variable domain, completed using reference TRBV2 and TRBJ2-5, is EPEVTQTPSHQVTQMGQEVILRCVPISNHLYFYWYRQILGQKVEFLVSFYNNEISEKSEIFDDQFSVERPDGSNFTLKIRSTKLEDSAMYFCASSDPLAGTLETQYFGPGTRLLVL.

CDR3 DNA: TGTGCCAGCAGTGAAGCGGACAGGGGTGCTTCACCCCTCCACTTT. This gives the protein CASSEADRGASPLHF. The V call is TRBV6-1, the J call TRBJ1-6; 9 bases are a match to TRBD1. The CDR3 contains 15 residues. Germline V gene data show CDR1 as MNHNS and CDR2 as SASEGT. After removal of 0 bases from V and 9 bases from J, the junction contained 3 bases not matched to a gene.

The chain couples TRBV5-1 to TRBJ1-6, with D maybe TRBD1 (5 bases). This CDR3 spans 19 amino acids. The germline V gene has CDR1 SGHRS and CDR2 YFSETQ. The V gene lost 1 base and the J gene lost 0 bases, with 17 bases spanning the gap. CDR3 sequence reads: CASSLRWRGPSSYNSPLHF. The CDR3 DNA reads as TGCGCCAGCAGCTTGAGGTGGCGGGGACCGAGCTCCTATAATTCACCCCTCCACTTT.

This chain connects TRBV4-1 to TRBJ2-7, with 7 bases identical to TRBD2. Germline trimming cut 3 bases from V and 0 bases from J; bases unmatched to any gene: 5. Germline CDR1 MGHRA, CDR2 YSYEKL. The CDR3 sequence is 15 residues long. The CDR3 DNA is TGCGCCAGCAGCCAGGGGGGGGACGGCTCCTACGAGCAGTACTTC. Protein: CASSQGGDGSYEQYF.